This T cell receptor (beta chain) originates from a study of coeliac disease. Study-wide background: Each coeliac patient was active, refractory type I, or diet-controlled.

Germline CDR1 and CDR2: SQVTM and ANQGSEA. Deletions cut 4 bases from V and 6 bases from J, with 12 bases between. The CDR3 runs 12 residues. Sequencing was performed with immunoSEQ multiplex PCR; in TCRdb, only in-frame clones are kept and a portion is missing. This sample has several thousand clones, with roughly three fifths found just once. Broader study findings: Few TRB amino acid sequences were shared between samples; most were unique. Of coeliac lamina propria samples, about 50% of the 18 held published gliadin-specific TRB sequences, versus 1 of 6 controls.

Cells were frozen in aliquots of about 500,000, and one aliquot per fraction was sequenced. A word on this clone: What it binds is unknown.

The chain employs TRBV29-1 and TRBJ1-2; the D is unclear. The TCR comes from an older woman with active celiac disease. Sequenced material: lamina propria lymphocytes from the gut. The CDR3 DNA follows: TGCAGCGTTGGAGTGGCAGCGGATGGCTACACCTTC. Its protein product is CSVGVAADGYTF.